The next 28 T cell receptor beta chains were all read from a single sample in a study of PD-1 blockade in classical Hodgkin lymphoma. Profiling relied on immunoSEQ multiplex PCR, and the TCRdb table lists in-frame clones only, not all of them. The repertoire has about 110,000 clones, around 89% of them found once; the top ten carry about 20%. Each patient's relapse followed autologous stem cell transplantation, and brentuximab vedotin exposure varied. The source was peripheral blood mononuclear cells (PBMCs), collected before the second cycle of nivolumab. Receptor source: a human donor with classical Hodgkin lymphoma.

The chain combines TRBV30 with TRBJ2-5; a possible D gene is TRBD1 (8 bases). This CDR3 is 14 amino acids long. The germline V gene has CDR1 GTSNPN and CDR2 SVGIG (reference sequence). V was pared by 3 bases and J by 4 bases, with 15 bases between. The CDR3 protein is CAWSVTGGVETQYF. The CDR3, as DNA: TGTGCCTGGAGCGTAACAGGGGGGGTAGAGACCCAGTACTTC.

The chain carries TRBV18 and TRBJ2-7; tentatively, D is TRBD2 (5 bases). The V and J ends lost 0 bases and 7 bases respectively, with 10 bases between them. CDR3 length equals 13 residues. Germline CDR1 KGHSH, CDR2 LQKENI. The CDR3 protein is CASSPPAGLEQYF. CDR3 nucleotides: TGTGCCAGCTCACCACCGGCCGGACTTGAGCAGTACTTC.

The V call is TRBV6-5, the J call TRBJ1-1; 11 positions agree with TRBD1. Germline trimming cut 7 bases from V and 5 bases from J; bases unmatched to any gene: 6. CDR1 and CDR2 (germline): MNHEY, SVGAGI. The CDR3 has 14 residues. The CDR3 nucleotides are TGTGCCAGCAAAGGACAGGGGGCCGGAACTGAAGCTTTCTTT. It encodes CASKGQGAGTEAFF.

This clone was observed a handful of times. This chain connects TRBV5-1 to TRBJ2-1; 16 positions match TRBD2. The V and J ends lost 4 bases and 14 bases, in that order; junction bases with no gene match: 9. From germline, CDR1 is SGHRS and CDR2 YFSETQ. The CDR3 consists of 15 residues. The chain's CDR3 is CASSRGTSGRDREFF. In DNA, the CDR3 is TGCGCCAGCAGCCGGGGGACTAGCGGGAGGGACCGCGAGTTCTTC.

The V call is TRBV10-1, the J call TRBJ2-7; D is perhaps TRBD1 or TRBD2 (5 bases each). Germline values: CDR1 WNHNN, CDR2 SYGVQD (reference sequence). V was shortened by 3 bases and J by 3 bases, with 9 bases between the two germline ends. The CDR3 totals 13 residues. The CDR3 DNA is TGCGCCAGCAGTGACCTGGGGGACTACGAGCAGTACTTC. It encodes CASSDLGDYEQYF.

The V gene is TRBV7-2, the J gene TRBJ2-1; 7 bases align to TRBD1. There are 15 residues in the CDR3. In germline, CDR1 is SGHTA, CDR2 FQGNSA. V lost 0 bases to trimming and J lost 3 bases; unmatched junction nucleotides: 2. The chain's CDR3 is CASSLAGTDYNEQFF. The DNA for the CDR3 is TGTGCCAGCAGCTTAGCAGGGACAGACTACAATGAGCAGTTCTTC.

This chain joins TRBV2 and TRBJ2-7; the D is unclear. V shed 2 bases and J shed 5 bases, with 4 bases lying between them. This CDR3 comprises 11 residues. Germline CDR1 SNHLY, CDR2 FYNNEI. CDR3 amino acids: CASSESDEQYF. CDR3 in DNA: TGTGCCAGCAGTGAATCAGACGAGCAGTACTTC. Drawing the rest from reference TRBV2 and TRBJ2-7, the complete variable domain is EPEVTQTPSHQVTQMGQEVILRCVPISNHLYFYWYRQILGQKVEFLVSFYNNEISEKSEIFDDQFSVERPDGSNFTLKIRSTKLEDSAMYFCASSESDEQYFGPGTRLTVT.

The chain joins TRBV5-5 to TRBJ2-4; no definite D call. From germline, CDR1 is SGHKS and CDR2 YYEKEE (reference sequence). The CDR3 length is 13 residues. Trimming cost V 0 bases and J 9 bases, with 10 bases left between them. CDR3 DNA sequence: TGTGCCAGCAGCTTGGGTGGCAGCCCCATTCAGTACTTC. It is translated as CASSLGGSPIQYF. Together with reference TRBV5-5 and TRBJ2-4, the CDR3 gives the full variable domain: DAGVTQSPTHLIKTRGQQVTLRCSPISGHKSVSWYQQVLGQGPQFIFQYYEKEERGRGNFPDRFSARQFPNYSSELNVNALLLGDSALYLCASSLGGSPIQYFGAGTRLSVL.

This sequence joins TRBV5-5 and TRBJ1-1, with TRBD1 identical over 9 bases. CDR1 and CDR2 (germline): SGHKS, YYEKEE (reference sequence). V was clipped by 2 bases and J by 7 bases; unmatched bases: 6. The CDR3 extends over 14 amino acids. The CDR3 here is CASSFPGQGYEAFF. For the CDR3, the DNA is TGTGCCAGCAGCTTCCCGGGACAGGGCTATGAAGCTTTCTTT. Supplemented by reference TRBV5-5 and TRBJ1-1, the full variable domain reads DAGVTQSPTHLIKTRGQQVTLRCSPISGHKSVSWYQQVLGQGPQFIFQYYEKEERGRGNFPDRFSARQFPNYSSELNVNALLLGDSALYLCASSFPGQGYEAFFGQGTRLTVV.

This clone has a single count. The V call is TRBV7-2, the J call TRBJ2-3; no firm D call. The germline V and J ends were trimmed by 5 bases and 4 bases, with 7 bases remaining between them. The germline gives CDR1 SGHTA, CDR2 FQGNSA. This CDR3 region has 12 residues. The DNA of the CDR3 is TGTGCCAGCAGCCGACCCCCAGATACGCAGTATTTT. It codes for CASSRPPDTQYF.

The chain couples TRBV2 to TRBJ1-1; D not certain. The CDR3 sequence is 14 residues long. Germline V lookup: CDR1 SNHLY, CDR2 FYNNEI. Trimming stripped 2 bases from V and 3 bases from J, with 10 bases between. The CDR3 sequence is CASSERVTDTEAFF. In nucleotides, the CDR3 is TGTGCCAGCAGTGAAAGGGTTACGGACACTGAAGCTTTCTTT.

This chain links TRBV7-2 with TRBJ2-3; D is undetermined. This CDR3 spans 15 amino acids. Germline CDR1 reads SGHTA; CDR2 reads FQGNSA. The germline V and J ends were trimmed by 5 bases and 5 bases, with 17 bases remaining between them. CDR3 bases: TGTGCCAGCAGCCCCACGAGGCCCCAGCGAGATACGCAGTATTTT. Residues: CASSPTRPQRDTQYF.

In DNA form, the CDR3 reads TGTGCCAGCAGTCTCCTAGCGGGGGACATTCAGTACTTC. Its protein is CASSLLAGDIQYF. The chain links TRBV27 to TRBJ2-4; TRBD2 matches 10 bases. Germline V gives CDR1 MNHEY, CDR2 SMNVEV (reference sequence). The CDR3 is made up of 13 amino acids. Trimming at V came to 5 bases and at J to 8 bases, leaving 3 bases not matched to a gene.

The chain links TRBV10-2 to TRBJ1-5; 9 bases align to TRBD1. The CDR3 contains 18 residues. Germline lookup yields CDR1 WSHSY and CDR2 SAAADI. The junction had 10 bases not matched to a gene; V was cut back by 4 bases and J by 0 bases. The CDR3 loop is CASSAGQGMVYSNQPQHF. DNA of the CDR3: TGCGCCAGCAGTGCCGGACAGGGGATGGTATATAGCAATCAGCCCCAGCATTTT.

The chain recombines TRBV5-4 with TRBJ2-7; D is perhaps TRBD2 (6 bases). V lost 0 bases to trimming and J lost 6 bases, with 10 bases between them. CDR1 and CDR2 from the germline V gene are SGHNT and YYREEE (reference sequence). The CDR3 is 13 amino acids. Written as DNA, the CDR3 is TGTGCCAGCAGCTTGGGGAGGGCGCCCGAGCAGTACTTC. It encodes CASSLGRAPEQYF.

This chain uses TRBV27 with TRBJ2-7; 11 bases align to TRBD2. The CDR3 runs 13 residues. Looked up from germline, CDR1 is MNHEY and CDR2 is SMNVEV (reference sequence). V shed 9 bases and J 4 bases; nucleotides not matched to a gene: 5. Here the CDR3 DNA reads TGTGCCAGTAGACTAGCGGGATTATACGAGCAGTACTTC. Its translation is CASRLAGLYEQYF.

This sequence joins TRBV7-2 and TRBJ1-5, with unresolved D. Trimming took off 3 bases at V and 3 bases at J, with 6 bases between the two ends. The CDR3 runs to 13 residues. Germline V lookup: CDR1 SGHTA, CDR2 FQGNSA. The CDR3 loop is CASSFLLNQPQHF. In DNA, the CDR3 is TGTGCCAGCAGCTTCCTCCTCAATCAGCCCCAGCATTTT.

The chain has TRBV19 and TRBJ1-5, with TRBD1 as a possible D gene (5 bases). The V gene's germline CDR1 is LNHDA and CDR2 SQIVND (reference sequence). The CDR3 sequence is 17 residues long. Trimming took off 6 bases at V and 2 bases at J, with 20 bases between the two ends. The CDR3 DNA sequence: TGTGCCAGTAGAGATGGGGCCGGGCCGGGCGGCAATCAGCCCCAGCATTTT. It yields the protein CASRDGAGPGGNQPQHF.

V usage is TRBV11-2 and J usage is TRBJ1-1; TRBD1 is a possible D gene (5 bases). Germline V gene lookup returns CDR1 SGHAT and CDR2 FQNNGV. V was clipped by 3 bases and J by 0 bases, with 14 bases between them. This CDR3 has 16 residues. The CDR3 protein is CASSFPSGALNTEAFF. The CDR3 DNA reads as TGTGCCAGCAGCTTCCCGTCCGGGGCGCTGAACACTGAAGCTTTCTTT.

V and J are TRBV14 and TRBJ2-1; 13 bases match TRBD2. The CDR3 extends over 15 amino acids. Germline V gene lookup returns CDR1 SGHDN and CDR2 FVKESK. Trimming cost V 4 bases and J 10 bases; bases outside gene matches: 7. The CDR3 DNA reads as TGTGCCAGCAGCCCCGGACTAGCGGGAGCGGGGGAGCAGTTCTTC. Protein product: CASSPGLAGAGEQFF.

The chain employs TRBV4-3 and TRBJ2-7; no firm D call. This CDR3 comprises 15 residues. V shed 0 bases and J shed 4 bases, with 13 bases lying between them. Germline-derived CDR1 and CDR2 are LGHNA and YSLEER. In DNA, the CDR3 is TGCGCCAGCAGCCAAGATCCCTACCCGCGGTACGAGCAGTACTTC. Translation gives CASSQDPYPRYEQYF.

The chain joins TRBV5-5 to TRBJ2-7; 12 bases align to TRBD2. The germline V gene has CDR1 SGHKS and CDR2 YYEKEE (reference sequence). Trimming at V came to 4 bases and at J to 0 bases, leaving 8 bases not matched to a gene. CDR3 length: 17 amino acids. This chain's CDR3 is CASSPRTSGILSYEQYF. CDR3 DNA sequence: TGTGCCAGCAGCCCAAGGACTAGCGGGATCCTCTCCTACGAGCAGTACTTC. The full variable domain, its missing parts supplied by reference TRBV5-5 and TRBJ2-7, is DAGVTQSPTHLIKTRGQQVTLRCSPISGHKSVSWYQQVLGQGPQFIFQYYEKEERGRGNFPDRFSARQFPNYSSELNVNALLLGDSALYLCASSPRTSGILSYEQYFGPGTRLTVT.

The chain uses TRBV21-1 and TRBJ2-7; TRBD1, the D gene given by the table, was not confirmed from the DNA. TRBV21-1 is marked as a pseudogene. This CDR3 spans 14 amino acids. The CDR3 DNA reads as TGTGCCAGCAGCTCACAGGGAGTGTCCTACGAGCAGTACTTC. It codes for CASSSQGVSYEQYF.

In nucleotides, the CDR3 is TGTGCCACCAGCAGAAAGGACACCACTGAAGCTTTCTTT. Translating it yields CATSRKDTTEAFF. J is TRBJ1-1 and V is TRBV15; D possibly corresponds to TRBD1 (5 bases). Germline CDR1 LNHNV, CDR2 YYDKDF (reference sequence). The length of the CDR3 is 13 residues. Trimming took 2 bases from V and 4 from J, leaving 8 bases between them.

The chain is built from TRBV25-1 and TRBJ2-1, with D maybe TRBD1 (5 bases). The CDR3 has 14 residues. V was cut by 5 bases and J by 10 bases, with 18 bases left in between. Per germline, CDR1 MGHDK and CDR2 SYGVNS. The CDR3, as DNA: TGTGCCAGCAGTCCCGAGACAGTAAACGGCGAGCAGTTCTTC. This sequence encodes CASSPETVNGEQFF.

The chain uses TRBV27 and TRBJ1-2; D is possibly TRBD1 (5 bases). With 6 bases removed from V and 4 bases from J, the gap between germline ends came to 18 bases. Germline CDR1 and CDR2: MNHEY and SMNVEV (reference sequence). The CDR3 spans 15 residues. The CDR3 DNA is TGTGCCAGCAGACCCGGGACGCCCCGGGGCTATGGCTACACCTTC. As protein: CASRPGTPRGYGYTF.

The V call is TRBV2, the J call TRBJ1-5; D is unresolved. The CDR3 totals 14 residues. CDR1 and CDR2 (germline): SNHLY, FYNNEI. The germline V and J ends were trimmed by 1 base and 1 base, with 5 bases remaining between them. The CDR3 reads CASSEGRSNQPQHF. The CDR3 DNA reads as TGTGCCAGCAGTGAAGGTAGGAGCAATCAGCCCCAGCATTTT.

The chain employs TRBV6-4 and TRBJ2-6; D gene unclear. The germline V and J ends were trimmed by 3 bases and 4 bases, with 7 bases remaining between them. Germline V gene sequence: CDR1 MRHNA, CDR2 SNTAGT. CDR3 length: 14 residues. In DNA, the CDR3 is TGTGCCAGCAGTGATGGGGTCGGGGCCAACGTCCTGACTTTC. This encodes CASSDGVGANVLTF.